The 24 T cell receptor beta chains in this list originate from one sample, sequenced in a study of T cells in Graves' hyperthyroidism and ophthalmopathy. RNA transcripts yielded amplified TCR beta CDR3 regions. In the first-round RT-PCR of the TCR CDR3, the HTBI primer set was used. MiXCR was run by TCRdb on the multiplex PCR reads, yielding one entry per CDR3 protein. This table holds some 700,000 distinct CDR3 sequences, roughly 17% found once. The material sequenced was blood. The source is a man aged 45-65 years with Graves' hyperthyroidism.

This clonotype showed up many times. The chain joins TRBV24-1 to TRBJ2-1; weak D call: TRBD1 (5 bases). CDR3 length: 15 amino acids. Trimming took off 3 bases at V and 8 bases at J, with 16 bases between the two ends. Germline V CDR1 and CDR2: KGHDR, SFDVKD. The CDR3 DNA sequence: TGTGCCACCAGTGATCCAGGGATGGTGGGCGATGAGCAGTTCTTC. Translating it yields CATSDPGMVGDEQFF.

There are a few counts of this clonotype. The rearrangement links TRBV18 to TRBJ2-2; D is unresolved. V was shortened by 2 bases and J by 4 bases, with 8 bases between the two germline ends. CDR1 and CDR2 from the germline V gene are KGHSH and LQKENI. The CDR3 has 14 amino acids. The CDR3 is CASSPRRSTGELFF. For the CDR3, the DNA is TGTGCCAGCTCACCAAGGCGGTCCACCGGGGAGCTGTTTTTT.

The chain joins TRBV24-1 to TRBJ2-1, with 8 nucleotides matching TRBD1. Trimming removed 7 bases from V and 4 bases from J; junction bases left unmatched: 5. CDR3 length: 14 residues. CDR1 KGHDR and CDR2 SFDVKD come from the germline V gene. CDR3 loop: CATSRDRPYNEQFF. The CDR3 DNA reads TGTGCCACCAGCCGGGACAGGCCTTACAATGAGCAGTTCTTC.

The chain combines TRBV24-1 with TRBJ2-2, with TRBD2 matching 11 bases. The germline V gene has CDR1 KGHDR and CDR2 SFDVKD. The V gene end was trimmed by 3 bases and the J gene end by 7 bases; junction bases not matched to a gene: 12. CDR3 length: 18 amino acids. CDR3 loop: CATSDGALAGGSDGELFF. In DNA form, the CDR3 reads TGTGCCACCAGTGATGGGGCCCTAGCGGGAGGTTCCGACGGGGAGCTGTTTTTT.

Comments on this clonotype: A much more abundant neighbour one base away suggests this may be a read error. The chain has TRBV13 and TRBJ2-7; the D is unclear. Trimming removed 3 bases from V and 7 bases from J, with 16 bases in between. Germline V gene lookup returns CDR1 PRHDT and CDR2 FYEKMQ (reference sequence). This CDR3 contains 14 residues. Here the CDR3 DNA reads TGTGCCAGCAGCTTCCGGACCACCGTGGGGGAGCAGTACTTC. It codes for CASSFRTTVGEQYF.

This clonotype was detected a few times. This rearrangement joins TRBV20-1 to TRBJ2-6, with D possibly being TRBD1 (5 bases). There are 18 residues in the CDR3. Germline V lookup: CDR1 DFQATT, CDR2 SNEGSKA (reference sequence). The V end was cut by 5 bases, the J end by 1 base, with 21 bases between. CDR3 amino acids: CSAPLDKGRASGANVLTF. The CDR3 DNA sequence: TGCAGTGCTCCCCTGGACAAGGGGCGCGCGTCTGGGGCCAACGTCCTGACTTTC.

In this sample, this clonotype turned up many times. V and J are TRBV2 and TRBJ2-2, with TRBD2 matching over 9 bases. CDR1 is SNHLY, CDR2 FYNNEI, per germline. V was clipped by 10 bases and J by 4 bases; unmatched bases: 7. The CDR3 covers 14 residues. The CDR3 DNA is TGTGCCATGACTAGCGGAGCCATCACCGGGGAGCTGTTTTTT. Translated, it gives CAMTSGAITGELFF.

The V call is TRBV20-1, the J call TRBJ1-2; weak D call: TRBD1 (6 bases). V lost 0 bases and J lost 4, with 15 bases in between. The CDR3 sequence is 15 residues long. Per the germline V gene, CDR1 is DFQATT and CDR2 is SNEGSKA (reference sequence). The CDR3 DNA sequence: TGCAGTGCTAGAGATCGGCGACAGGACCTCTATGGCTACACCTTC. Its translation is CSARDRRQDLYGYTF.

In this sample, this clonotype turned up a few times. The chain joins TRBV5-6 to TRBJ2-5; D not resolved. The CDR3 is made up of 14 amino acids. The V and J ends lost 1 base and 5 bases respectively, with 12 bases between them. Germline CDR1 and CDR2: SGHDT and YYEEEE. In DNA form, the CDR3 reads TGTGCCAGCAGCTTGATTGACACCCTGGAGACCCAGTACTTC. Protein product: CASSLIDTLETQYF.

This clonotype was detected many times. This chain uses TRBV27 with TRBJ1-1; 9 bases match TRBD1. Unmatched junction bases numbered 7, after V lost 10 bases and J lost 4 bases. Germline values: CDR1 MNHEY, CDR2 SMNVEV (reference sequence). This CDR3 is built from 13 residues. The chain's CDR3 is CAIADRGFTEAFF. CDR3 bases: TGTGCCATTGCGGACAGGGGCTTCACTGAAGCTTTCTTT.

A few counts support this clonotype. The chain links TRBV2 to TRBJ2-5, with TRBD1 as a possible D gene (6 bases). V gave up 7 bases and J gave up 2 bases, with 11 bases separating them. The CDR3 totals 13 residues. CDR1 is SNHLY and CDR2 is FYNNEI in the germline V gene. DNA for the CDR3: TGTGCCAGCATCAGGACAGAGCAAGAGACCCAGTACTTC. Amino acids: CASIRTEQETQYF.

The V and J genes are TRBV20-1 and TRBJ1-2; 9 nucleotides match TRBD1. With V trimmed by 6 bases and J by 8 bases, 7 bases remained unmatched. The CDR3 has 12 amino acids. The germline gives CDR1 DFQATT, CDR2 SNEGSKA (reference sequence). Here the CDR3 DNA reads TGCAGTGCCTATGGGACAGGGAAGGGCTACACCTTC. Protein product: CSAYGTGKGYTF.

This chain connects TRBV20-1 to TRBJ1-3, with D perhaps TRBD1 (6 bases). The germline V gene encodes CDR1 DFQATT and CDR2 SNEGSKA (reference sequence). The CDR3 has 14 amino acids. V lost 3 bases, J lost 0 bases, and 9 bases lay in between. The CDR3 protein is CSASRDTSGNTIYF. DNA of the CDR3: TGCAGTGCTAGTCGGGACACCTCTGGAAACACCATATATTTT.

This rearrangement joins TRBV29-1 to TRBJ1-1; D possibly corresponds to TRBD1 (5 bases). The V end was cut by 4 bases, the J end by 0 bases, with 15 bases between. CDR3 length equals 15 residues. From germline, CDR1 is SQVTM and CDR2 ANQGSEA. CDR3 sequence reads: CSVASGRMVNTEAFF. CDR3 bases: TGCAGCGTTGCGTCAGGGAGAATGGTGAACACTGAAGCTTTCTTT.

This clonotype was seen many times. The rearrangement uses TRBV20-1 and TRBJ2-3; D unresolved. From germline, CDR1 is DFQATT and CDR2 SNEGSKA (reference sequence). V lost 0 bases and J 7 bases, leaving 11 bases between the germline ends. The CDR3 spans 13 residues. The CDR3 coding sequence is TGCAGTGCTAGAGAAGGGCTTAGATATACGCAGTATTTT. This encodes CSAREGLRYTQYF.

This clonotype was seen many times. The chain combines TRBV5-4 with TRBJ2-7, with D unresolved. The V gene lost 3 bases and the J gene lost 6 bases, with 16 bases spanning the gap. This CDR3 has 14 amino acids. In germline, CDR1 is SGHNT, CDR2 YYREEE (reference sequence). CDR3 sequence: CASSSDQEHVEQYF. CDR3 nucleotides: TGTGCCAGCAGCTCAGATCAGGAGCACGTCGAGCAGTACTTC. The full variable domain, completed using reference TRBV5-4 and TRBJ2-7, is ETGVTQSPTHLIKTRGQQVTLRCSSQSGHNTVSWYQQALGQGPQFIFQYYREEENGRGNFPPRFSGLQFPNYSSELNVNALELDDSALYLCASSSDQEHVEQYFGPGTRLTVT.

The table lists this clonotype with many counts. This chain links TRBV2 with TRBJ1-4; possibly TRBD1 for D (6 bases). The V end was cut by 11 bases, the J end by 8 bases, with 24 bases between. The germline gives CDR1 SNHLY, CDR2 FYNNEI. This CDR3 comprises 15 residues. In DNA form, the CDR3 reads TGTGCCTGCCTAAGACGCCAGGGACACAAAGAAAAACTGTTTTTT. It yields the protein CACLRRQGHKEKLFF.

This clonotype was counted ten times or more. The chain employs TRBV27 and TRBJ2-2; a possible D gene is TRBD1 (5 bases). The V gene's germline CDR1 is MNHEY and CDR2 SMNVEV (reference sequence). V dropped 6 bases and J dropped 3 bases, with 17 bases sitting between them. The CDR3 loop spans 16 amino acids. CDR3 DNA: TGTGCCAGCAGCTTAATACAGGACGGCTACACCGGGGAGCTGTTTTTT. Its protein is CASSLIQDGYTGELFF.

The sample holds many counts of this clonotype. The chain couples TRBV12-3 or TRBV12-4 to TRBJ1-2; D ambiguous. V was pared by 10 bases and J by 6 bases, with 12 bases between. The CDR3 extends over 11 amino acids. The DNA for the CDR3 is TGTGCCATCCAAGGAGGGAATGGCTACACCTTC. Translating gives CAIQGGNGYTF.

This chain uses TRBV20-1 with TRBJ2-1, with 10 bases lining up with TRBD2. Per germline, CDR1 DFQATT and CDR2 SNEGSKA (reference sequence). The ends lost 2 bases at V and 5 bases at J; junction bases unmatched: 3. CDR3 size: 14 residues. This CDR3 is CSARPSGRNNEQFF. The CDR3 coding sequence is TGCAGTGCTAGACCTAGCGGGAGAAACAATGAGCAGTTCTTC.

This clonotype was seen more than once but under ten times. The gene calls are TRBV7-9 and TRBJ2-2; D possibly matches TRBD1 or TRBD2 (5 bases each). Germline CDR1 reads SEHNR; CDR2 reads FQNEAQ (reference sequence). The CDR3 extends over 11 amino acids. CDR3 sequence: CSGREHGELFF. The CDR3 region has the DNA TGTAGCGGCAGGGAACACGGGGAGCTGTTTTTT.

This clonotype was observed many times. DNA of the CDR3: TGTGCCAGTAGTATTGAACAGGGGATCCCCTACGAGCAGTACTTC. Translating it yields CASSIEQGIPYEQYF. The chain carries TRBV19 and TRBJ2-7; the match to TRBD1 covers 7 bases. Trimming at V came to 3 bases and at J to 2 bases, leaving 7 bases not matched to a gene. Looked up from germline, CDR1 is LNHDA and CDR2 is SQIVND (reference sequence). The CDR3 has 15 residues.

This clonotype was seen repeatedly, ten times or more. CDR3 region: CASSLGQGLDTQYF. In DNA form, the CDR3 reads TGTGCCAGCAGCTTAGGACAGGGGTTAGATACGCAGTATTTT. The V call is TRBV13, the J call TRBJ2-3; 7 nucleotides match TRBD1. The CDR3 runs to 14 residues. V lost 0 bases, J lost 5 bases, and 2 bases stayed unmatched. Per the germline V gene, CDR1 is PRHDT and CDR2 is FYEKMQ (reference sequence).

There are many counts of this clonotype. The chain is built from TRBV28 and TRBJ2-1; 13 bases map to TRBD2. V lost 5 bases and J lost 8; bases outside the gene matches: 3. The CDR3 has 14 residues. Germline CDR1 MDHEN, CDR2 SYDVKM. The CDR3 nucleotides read TGTGCCAGCAGTCGGACTAGCGGGAGACATGAGCAGTTCTTC. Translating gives CASSRTSGRHEQFF.